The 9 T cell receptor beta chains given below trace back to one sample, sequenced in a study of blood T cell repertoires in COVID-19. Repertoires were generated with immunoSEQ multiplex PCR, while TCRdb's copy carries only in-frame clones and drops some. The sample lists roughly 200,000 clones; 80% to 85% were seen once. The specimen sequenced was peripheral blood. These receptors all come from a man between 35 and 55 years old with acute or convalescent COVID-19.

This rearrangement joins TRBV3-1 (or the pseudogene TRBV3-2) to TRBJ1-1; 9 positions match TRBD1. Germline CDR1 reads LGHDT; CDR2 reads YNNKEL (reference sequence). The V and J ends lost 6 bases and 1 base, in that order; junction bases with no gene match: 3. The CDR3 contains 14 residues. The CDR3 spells CASSGQGTNTEAFF. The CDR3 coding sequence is TGTGCCAGCAGTGGACAGGGGACGAACACTGAAGCTTTCTTT.

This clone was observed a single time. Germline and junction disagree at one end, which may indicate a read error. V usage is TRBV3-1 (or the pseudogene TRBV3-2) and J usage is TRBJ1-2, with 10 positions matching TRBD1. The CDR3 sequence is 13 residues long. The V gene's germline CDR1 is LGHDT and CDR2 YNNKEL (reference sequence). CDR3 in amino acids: CASSLSRDRGGAF. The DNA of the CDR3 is TGTGCCAGCAGCCTGTCCCGGGACAGGGGAGGCGCCTTC.

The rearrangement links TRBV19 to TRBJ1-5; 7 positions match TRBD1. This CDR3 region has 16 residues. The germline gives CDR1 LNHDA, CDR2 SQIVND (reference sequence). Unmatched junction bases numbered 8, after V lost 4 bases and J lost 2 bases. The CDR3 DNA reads TGTGCCAGTAGTACCCCTAACAGGGGTGGCAATCAGCCCCAGCATTTT. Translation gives CASSTPNRGGNQPQHF. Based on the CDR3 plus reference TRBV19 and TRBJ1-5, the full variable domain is DGGITQSPKYLFRKEGQNVTLSCEQNLNHDAMYWYRQDPGQGLRLIYYSQIVNDFQKGDIAEGYSVSREKKESFPLTVTSAQKNPTAFYLCASSTPNRGGNQPQHFGDGTRLSIL.

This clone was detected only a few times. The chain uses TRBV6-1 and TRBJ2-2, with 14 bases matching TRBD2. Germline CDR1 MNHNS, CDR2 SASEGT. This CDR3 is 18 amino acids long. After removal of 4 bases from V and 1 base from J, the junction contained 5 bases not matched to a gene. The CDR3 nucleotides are TGTGCCAGCAGTGGACTAGCGGGAGGGGTGGTGAACACCGGGGAGCTGTTTTTT. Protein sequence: CASSGLAGGVVNTGELFF.

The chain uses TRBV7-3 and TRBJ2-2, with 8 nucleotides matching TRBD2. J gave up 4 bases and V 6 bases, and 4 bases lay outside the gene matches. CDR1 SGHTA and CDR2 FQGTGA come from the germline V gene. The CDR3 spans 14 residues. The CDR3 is CASRLAGGTGELFF. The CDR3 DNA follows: TGTGCCAGCAGGCTAGCGGGCGGCACCGGGGAGCTGTTTTTT.

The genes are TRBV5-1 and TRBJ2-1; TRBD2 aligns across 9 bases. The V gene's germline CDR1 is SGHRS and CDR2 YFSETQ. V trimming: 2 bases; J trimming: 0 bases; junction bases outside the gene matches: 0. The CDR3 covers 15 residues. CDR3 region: CASSFSGSSYNEQFF. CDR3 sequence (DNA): TGCGCCAGCAGCTTTAGCGGGAGCTCCTACAATGAGCAGTTCTTC.

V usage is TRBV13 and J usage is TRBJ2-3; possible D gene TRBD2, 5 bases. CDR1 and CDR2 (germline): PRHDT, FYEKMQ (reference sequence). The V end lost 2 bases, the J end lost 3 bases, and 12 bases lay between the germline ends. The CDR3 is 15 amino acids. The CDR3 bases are TGTGCCAGCAGCTTATTCGGGGAAGGGACAGATACGCAGTATTTT. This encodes CASSLFGEGTDTQYF.

The CDR3 nucleotides are TGTGCCAGCACCCAGGGTTCTGGAAAACTGTTTTTT. Amino acid sequence: CASTQGSGKLFF. V and J are TRBV12-3 or TRBV12-4 and TRBJ1-4; the D gene is possibly TRBD1 (5 bases). V was pared by 7 bases and J by 10 bases, with 13 bases between. The CDR3 contains 12 residues.

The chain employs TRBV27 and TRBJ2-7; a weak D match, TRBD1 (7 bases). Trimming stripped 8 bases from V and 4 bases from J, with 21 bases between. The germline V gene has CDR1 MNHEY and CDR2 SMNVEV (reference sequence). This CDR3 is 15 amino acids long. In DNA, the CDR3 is TGTGCCAGCGCCTCCCCCAGGGCAGGGGGGTACGAGCAGTACTTC. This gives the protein CASASPRAGGYEQYF.